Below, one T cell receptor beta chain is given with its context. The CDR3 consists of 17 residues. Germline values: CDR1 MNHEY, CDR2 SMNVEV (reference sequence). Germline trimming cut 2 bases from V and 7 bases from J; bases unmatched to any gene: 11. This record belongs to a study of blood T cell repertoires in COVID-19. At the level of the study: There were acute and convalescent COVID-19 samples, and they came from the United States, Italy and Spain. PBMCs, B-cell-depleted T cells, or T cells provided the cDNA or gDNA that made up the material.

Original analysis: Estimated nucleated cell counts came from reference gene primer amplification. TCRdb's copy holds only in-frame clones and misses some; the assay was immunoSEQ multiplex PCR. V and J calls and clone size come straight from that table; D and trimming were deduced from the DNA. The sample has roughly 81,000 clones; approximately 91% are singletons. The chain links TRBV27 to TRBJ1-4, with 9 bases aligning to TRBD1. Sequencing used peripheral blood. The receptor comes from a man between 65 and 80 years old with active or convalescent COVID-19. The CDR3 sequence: CASSLRVTGGLGEKLFF. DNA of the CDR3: TGTGCCAGCAGTTTAAGGGTCACAGGGGGCTTGGGTGAAAAACTGTTTTTT.